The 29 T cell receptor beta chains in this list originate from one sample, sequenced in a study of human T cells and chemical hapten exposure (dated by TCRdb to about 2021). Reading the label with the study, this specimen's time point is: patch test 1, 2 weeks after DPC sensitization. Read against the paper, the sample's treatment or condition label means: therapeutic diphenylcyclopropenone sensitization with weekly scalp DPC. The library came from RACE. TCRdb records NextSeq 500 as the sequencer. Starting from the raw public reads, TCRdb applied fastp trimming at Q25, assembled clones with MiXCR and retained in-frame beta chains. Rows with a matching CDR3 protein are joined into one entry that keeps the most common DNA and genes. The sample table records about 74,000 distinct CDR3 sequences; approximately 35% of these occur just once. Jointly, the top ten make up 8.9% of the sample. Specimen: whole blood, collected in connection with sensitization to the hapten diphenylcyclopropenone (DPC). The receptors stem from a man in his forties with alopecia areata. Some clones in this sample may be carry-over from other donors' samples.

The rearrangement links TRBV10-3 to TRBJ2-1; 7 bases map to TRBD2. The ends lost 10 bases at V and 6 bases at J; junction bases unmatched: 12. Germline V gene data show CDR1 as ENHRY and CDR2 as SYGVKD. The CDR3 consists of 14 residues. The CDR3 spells CARRGLSTGNEQFF. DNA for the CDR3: TGTGCCAGGCGGGGACTATCCACCGGCAATGAGCAGTTCTTC.

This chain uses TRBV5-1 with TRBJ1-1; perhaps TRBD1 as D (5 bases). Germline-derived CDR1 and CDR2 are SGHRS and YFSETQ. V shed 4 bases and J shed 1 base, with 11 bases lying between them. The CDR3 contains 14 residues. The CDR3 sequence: CASSIPGPNTEAFF. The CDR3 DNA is TGCGCCAGCAGCATACCGGGGCCGAACACTGAAGCTTTCTTT.

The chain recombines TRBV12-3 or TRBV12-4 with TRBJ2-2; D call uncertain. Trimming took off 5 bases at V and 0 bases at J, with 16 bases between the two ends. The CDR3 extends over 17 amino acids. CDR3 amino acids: CASSPPRRGTNTGELFF. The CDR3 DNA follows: TGTGCCAGCAGTCCCCCACGGCGCGGAACGAACACCGGGGAGCTGTTTTTT.

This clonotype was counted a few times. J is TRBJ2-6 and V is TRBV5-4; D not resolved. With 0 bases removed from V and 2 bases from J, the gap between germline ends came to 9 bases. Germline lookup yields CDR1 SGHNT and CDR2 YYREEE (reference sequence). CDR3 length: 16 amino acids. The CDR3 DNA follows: TGTGCCAGCAGCTTGGATGGGGTTCCTGGGGCCAACGTCCTGACTTTC. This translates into CASSLDGVPGANVLTF.

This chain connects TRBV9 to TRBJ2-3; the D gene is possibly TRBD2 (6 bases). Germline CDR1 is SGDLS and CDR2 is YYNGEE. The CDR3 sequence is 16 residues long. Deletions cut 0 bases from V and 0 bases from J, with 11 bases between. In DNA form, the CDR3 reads TGTGCCAGCAGCGTAGTGGGTAGCGGTAGCACAGATACGCAGTATTTT. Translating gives CASSVVGSGSTDTQYF.

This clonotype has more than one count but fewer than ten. The CDR3 here is CASRPTNTGELFF. The CDR3 bases are TGTGCCAGCAGGCCTACGAACACCGGGGAGCTGTTTTTT. This sequence joins TRBV27 and TRBJ2-2, with D hard to call. Germline V CDR1 and CDR2: MNHEY, SMNVEV (reference sequence). This CDR3 contains 13 residues. V dropped 6 bases and J dropped 0 bases, with 5 bases sitting between them.

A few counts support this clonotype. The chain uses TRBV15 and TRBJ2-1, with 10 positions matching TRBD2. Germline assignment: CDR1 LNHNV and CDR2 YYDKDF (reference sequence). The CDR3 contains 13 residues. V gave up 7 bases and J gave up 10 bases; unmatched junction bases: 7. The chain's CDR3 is CATMTSGSPEQFF. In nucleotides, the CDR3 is TGTGCCACCATGACTAGCGGGTCCCCGGAGCAGTTCTTC. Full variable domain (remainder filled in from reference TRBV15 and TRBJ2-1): DAMVIQNPRYQVTQFGKPVTLSCSQTLNHNVMYWYQQKSSQAPKLLFHYYDKDFNNEADTPDNFQSRRPNTSFCFLDIRSPGLGDTAMYLCATMTSGSPEQFFGPGTRLTVL.

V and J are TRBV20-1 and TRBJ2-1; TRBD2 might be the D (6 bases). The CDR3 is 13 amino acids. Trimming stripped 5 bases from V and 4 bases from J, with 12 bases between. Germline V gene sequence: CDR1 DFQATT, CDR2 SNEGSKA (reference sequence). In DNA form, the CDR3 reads TGCAGTGCTCGGGAGAGGGCTTACAATGAGCAGTTCTTC. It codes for CSARERAYNEQFF.

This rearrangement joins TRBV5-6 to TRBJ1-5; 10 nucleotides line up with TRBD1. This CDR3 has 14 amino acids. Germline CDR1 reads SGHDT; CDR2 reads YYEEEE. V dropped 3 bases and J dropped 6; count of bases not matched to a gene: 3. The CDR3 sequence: CASSSGQGVQPQHF. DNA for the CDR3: TGTGCCAGCAGCTCCGGACAGGGGGTTCAGCCCCAGCATTTT.

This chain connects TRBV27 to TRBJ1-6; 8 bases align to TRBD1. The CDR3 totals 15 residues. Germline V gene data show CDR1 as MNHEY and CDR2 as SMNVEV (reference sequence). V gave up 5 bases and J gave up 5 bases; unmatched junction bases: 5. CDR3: CASSIYRGDNSPLHF. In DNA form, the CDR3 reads TGTGCCAGCAGTATCTACAGGGGGGATAATTCACCCCTCCACTTT.

CDR3 sequence (DNA): TGTGCCACCAGCGGGGGTAGCACCGGGGAGCTGTTTTTT. Protein product: CATSGGSTGELFF. The chain uses TRBV15 and TRBJ2-2; tentatively, D is TRBD1 or TRBD2 (5 bases each). Trimming pared 5 bases from V and 4 bases from J, leaving 8 bases between. The CDR3 extends over 13 amino acids. Germline values: CDR1 LNHNV, CDR2 YYDKDF (reference sequence).

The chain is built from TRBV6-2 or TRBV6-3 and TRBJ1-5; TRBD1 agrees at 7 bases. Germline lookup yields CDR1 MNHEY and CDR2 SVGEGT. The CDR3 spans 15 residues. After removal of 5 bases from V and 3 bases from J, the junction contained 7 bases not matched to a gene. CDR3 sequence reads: CASSTTGDPNQPQHF. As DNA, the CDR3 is TGTGCCAGCAGTACAACAGGGGACCCCAATCAGCCCCAGCATTTT.

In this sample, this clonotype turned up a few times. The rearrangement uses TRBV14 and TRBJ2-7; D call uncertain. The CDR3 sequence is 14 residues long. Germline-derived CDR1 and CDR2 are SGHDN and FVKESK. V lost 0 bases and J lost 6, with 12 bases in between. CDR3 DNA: TGTGCCAGCAGCCAAGAGTTTCCTCCTTTCGAGCAGTACTTC. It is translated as CASSQEFPPFEQYF.

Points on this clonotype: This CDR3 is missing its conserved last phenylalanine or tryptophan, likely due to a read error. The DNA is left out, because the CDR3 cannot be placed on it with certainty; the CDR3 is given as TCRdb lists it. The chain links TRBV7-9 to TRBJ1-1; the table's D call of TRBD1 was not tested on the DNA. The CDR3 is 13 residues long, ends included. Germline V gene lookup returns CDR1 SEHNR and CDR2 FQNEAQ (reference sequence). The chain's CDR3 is CASSSRDRANLYI.

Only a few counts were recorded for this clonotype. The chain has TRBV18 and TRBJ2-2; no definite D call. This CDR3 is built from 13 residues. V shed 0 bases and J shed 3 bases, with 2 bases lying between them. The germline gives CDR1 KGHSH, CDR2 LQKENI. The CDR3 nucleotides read TGTGCCAGCTCACCACCGGACACCGGGGAGCTGTTTTTT. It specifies CASSPPDTGELFF.

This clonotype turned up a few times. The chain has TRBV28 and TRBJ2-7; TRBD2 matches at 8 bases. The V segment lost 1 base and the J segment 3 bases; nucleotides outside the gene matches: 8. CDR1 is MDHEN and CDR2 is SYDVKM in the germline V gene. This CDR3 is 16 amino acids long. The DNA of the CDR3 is TGTGCCAGCAGTTTATTCGCAACTAGCGGCCGCTACGAGCAGTACTTC. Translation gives CASSLFATSGRYEQYF.

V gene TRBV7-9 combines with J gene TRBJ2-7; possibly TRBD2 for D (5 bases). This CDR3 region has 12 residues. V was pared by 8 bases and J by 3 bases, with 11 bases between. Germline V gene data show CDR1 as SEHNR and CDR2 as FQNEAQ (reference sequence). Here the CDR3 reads CASSKEVYEQYF. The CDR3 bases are TGTGCCAGCTCGAAGGAGGTCTACGAGCAGTACTTC.

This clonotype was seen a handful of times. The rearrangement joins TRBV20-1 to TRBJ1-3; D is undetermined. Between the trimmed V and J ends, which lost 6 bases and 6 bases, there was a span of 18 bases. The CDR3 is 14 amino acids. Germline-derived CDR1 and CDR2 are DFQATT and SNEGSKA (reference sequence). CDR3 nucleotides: TGCAGTGCGGCAGACTGGAGCGAAGAAAACACCATATATTTT. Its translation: CSAADWSEENTIYF.

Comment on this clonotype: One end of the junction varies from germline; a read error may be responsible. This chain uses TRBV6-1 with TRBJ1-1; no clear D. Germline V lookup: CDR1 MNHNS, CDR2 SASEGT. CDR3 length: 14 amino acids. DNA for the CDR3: TGTGCCAGCACTCGTCAGACAATGAACACTGAAACTTTCTTT. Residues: CASTRQTMNTETFF.

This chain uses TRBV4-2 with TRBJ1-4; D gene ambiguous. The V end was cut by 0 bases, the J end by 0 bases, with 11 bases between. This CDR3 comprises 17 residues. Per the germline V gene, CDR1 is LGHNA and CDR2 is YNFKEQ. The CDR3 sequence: CASSQEGDNPTNEKLFF. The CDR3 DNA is TGTGCCAGCAGCCAAGAAGGAGACAACCCAACTAATGAAAAACTGTTTTTT.

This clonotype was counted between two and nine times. The CDR3 is CSQGNTGTDTQYF. The CDR3 DNA sequence: TGCAGTCAGGGTAACACAGGGACAGATACGCAGTATTTT. The V call is TRBV20-1, the J call TRBJ2-3, with D possibly being TRBD1 (6 bases). This CDR3 has 13 amino acids. Trimming pared 8 bases from V and 3 bases from J, leaving 15 bases between. From germline, CDR1 is DFQATT and CDR2 SNEGSKA (reference sequence).

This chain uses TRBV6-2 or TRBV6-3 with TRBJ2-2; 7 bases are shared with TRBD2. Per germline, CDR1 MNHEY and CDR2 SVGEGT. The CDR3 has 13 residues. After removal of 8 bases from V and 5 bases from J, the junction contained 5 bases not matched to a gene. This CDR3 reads CASGGSLTGELFF. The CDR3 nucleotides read TGTGCCAGCGGCGGGAGTTTAACCGGGGAGCTGTTTTTT.

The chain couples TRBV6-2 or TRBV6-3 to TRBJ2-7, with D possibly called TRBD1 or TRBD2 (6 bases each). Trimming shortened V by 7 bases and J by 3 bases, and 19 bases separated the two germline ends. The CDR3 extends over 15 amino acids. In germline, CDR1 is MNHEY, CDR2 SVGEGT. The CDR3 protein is CASISTAGGFYEQYF. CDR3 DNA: TGTGCCAGCATCTCTACGGCCGGGGGCTTCTACGAGCAGTACTTC.

CDR3 bases: TGTGCCAGCAGCTTAGCCGGGACAGCTTCATACAATGAGCAGTTCTTC. Its translation: CASSLAGTASYNEQFF. The chain combines TRBV11-3 with TRBJ2-1; 7 bases are a match to TRBD1. There are 16 residues in the CDR3. Germline V CDR1 and CDR2: SGHNT, YENEEA. V was pared by 1 base and J by 4 bases, with 7 bases of the junction left unmatched.

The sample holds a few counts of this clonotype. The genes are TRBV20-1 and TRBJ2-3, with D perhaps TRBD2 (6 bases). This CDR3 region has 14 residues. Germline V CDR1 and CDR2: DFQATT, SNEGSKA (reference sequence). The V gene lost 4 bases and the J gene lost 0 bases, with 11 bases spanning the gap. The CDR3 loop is CSANLAPSTDTQYF. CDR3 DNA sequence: TGCAGTGCTAATCTAGCGCCTAGCACAGATACGCAGTATTTT.

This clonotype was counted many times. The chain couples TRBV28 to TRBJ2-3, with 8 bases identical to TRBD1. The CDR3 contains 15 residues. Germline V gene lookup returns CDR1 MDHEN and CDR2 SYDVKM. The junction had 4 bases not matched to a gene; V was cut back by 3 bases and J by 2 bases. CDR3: CASSFGTGHTDTQYF. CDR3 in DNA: TGTGCCAGCAGTTTCGGGACAGGCCACACAGATACGCAGTATTTT.

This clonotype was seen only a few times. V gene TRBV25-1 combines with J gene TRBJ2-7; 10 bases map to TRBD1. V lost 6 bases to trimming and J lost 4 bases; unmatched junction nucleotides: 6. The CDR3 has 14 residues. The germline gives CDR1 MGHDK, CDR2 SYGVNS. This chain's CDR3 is CASSATDRGYEQYF. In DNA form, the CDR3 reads TGTGCCAGCAGCGCCACGGACAGGGGGTACGAGCAGTACTTC.

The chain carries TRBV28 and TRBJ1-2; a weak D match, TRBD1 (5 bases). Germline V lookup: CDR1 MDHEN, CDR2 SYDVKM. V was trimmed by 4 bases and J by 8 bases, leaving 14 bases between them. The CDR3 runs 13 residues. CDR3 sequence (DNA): TGTGCCAGCAGTTCCAGAGGGGAAGGGGGCTACACCTTC. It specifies CASSSRGEGGYTF.

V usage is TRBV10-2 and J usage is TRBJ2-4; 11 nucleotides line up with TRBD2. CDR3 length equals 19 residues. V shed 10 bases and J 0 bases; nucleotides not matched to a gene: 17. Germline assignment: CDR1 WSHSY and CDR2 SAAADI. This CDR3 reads CATLIRVAGGVLAKNIQYF. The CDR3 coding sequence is TGCGCCACCCTGATCAGGGTAGCGGGAGGGGTCCTAGCCAAAAACATTCAGTACTTC.